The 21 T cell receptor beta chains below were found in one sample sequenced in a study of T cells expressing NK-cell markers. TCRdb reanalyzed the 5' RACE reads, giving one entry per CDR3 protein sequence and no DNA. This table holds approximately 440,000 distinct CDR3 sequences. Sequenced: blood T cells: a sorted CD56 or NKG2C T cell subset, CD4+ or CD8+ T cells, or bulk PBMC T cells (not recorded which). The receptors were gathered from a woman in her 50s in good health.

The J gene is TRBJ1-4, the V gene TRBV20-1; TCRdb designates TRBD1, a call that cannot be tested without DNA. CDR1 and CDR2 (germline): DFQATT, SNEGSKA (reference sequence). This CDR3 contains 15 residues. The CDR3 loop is CSARSGTATNEKLFF.

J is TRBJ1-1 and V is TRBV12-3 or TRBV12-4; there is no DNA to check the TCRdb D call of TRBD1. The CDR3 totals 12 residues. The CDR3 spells CASKTGTGDAFF.

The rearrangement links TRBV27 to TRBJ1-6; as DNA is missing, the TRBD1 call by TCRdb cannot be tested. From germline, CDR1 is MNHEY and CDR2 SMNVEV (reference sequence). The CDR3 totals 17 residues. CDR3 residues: CASSLGHPSSYNSPLHF.

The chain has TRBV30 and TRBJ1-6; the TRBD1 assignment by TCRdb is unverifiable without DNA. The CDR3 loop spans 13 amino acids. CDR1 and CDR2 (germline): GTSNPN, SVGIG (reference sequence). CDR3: CAWSGGDRSPLHF.

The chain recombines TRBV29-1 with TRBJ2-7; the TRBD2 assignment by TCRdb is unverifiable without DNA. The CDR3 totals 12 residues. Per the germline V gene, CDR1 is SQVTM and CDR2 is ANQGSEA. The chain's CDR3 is CSVGQGVYEQYF.

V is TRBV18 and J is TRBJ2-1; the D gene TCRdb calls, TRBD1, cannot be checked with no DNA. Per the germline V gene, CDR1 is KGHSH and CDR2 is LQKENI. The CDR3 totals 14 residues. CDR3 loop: CASSTLQLGNEQFF.

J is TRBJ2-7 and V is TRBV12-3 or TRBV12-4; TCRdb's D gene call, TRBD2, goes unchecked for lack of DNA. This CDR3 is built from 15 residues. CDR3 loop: CASSRLAGGAYEQYF.

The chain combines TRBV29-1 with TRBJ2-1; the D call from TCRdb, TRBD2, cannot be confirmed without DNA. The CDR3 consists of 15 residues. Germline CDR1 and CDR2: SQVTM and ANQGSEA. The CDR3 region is CSVEGVAGRYNEQFF.

Here the CDR3 reads CASSSLSLAGGYNEQFF. This chain connects TRBV7-8 to TRBJ2-1; TCRdb designates TRBD2, a call that cannot be tested without DNA. Germline CDR1 is SGHVS and CDR2 is FQNEAQ. The CDR3 sequence is 17 residues long.

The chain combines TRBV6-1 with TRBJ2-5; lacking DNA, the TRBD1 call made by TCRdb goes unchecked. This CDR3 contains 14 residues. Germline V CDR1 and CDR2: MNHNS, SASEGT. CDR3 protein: CASSGGQGGQTQYF.

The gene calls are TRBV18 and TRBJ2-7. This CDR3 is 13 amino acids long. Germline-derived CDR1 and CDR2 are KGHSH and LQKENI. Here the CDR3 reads CASSPRTPDEQYF.

This CDR3 reads CSVAHGQPNQPQHF. The gene calls are TRBV29-1 and TRBJ1-5; absent DNA, TCRdb's TRBD1 call cannot be checked. The germline V gene has CDR1 SQVTM and CDR2 ANQGSEA. CDR3 size: 14 residues.

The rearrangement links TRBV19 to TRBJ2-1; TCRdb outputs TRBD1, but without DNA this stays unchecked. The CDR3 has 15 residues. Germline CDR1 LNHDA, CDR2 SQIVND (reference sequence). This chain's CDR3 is CASSTGQGRNSEQFF.

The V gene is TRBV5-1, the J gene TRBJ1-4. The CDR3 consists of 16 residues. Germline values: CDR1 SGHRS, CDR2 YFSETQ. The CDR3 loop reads CASSLHEIATNEKLFF.

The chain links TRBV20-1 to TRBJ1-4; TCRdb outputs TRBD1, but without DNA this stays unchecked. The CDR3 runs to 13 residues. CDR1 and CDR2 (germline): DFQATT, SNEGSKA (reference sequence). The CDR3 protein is CSVPGRVQEKLFF.

CDR3 region: CASIGGAFNSPLHF. The V call is TRBV19, the J call TRBJ1-6; TCRdb gives TRBD1 as the D gene, but with no DNA this cannot be confirmed. CDR3 size: 14 residues. Germline-derived CDR1 and CDR2 are LNHDA and SQIVND (reference sequence). Full variable domain (remainder filled in from reference TRBV19 and TRBJ1-6): DGGITQSPKYLFRKEGQNVTLSCEQNLNHDAMYWYRQDPGQGLRLIYYSQIVNDFQKGDIAEGYSVSREKKESFPLTVTSAQKNPTAFYLCASIGGAFNSPLHFGNGTRLTVT.

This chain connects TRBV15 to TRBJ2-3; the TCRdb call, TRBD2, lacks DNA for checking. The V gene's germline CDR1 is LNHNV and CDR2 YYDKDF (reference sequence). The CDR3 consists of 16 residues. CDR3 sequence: CATSRDSVVLGDTQYF.

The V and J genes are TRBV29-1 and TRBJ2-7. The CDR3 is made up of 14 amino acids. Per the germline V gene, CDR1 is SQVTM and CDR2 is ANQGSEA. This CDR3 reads CSVGGEIASYEQYF.

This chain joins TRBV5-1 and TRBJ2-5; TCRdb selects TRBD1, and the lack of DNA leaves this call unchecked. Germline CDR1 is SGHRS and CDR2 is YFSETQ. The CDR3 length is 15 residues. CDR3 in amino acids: CASSSLAGEGETQYF.

The CDR3 here is CATSDITGVSNEQFF. The rearrangement links TRBV24-1 to TRBJ2-1; the D call of TRBD2 rests on TCRdb alone, since no DNA is present to check it. CDR3 size: 15 residues. CDR1 is KGHDR and CDR2 is SFDVKD in the germline V gene.

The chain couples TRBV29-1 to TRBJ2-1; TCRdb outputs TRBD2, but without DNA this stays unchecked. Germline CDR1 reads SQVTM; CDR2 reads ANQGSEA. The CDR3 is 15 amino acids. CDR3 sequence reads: CSAWGDSNSYNEQFF.